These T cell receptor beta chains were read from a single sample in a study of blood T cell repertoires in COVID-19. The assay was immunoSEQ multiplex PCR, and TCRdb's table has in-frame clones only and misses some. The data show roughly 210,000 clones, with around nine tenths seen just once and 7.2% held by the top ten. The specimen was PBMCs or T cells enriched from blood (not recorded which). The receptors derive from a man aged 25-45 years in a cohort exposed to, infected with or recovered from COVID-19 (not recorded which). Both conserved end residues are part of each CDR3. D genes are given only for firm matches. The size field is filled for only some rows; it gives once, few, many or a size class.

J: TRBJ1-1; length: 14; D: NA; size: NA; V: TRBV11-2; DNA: TGTGCCAGCAGCAACGTGATCCGGGACACTGAAGCTTTCTTT; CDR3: CASSNVIRDTEAFF
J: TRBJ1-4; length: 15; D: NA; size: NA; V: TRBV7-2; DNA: TGTGCCAGCAGCAAGGGGGACGGTACTAATGAAAAACTGTTTTTT; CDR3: CASSKGDGTNEKLFF
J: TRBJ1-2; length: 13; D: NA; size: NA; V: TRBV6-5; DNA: TGTGCCAGCAGTTACACCGGGAGCTATGGCTACACCTTC; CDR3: CASSYTGSYGYTF
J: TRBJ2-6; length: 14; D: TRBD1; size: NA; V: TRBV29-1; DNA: TGCAGCGTACGGACAGGGGACGGGGCCAACGTCCTGACTTTC; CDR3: CSVRTGDGANVLTF
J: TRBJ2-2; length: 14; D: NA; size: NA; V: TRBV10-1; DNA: TGCGCCAGCAGTGAGACGGCGGCCAACGGGGAGCTGTTTTTT; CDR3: CASSETAANGELFF
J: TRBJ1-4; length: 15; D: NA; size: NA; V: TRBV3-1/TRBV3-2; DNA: TGTGCCAGCAGCCATCCGAAAGAGGCTAATGAAAAACTGTTTTTT; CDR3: CASSHPKEANEKLFF
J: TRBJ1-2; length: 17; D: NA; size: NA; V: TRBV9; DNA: TGTGCCAGCAGCCCCCCCGGCGGGAATTCGGGCTTCTATGGCTACACCTTC; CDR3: CASSPPGGNSGFYGYTF
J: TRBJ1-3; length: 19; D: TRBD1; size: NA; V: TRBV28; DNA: TGTGCCAGCAGTTTACCCATGTATCCGGGACAGGGTTCTGGAAACACCATATATTTT; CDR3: CASSLPMYPGQGSGNTIYF
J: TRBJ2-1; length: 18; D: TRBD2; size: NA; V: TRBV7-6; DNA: TGTGCCAGCAGCCGGACTAGCGGGAGCCCCAGCTCCTACAATGAGCAGTTCTTC; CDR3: CASSRTSGSPSSYNEQFF
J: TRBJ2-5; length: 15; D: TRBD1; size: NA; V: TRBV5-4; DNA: TGTGCCAGCAGCTTGGCTGGACAGGGACGAGAGACCCAGTACTTC; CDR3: CASSLAGQGRETQYF
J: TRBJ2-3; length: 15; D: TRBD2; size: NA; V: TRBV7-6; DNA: TGTGCCAGCAGCCCATTGGGGGGGATCCCAGATACGCAGTATTTT; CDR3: CASSPLGGIPDTQYF
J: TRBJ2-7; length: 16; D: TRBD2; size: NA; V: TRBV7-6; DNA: TGTGCCAGCAGCCTGGGACTAGCGGGAGGGCCGAACGAGCAGTACTTC; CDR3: CASSLGLAGGPNEQYF
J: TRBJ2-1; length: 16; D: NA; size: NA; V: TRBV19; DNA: TGTGCCAGTAGTACACGACAGGCGATCTCCTACAATGAGCAGTTCTTC; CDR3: CASSTRQAISYNEQFF
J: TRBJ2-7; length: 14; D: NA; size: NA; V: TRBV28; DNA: TGTGCCAGCAGCCTTAGCGGCCCCTTGTACGAGCAGTACTTC; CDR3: CASSLSGPLYEQYF
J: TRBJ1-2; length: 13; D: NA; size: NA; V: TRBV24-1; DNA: TGTGCCACCAGCAGGGGAACTAACTATGGCTACACCTTC; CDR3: CATSRGTNYGYTF
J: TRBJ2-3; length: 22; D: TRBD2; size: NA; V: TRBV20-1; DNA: TGCAGTGCTAGTCCTGGCAGATTAGATACGGGACTAGCGGGAGGGCGCACAGATACGCAGTATTTT; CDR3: CSASPGRLDTGLAGGRTDTQYF
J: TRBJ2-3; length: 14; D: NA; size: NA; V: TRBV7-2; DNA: TGTGCCAGCAGCTTAGGTAGAGGCCTAGATACGCAGTATTTT; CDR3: CASSLGRGLDTQYF
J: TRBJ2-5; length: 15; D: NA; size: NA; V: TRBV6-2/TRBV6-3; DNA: TGTGCCAGCAGTTACCTGGCAGGCCCCCAAGAGACCCAGTACTTC; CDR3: CASSYLAGPQETQYF
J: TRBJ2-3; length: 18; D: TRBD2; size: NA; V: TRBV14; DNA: TGTGCCAGCAGCCAAGTGGGAAGACTAGCGGGAGCCACAGATACGCAGTATTTT; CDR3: CASSQVGRLAGATDTQYF
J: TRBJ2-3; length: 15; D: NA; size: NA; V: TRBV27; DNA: TGTGCCAGCAGTCACTTTTGGACATCCACAGATACGCAGTATTTT; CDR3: CASSHFWTSTDTQYF
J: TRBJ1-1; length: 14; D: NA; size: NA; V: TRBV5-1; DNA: TGCGCCAGCAGCACCACGGACAGGAACACTGAAGCTTTCTTT; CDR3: CASSTTDRNTEAFF
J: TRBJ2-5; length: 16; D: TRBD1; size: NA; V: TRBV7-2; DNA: TGTGCCAGCAGCTTAGCAAGGGGGCTACTCCAAGAGACCCAGTACTTC; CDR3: CASSLARGLLQETQYF
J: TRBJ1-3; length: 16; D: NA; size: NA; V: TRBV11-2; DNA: TGTGCCAGCAGGTCACTGGCGGCGAGCTCTGGAAACACCATATATTTT; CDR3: CASRSLAASSGNTIYF
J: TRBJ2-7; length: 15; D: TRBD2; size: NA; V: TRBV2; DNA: TGTGCCAGCAGCGAGGGACGGGGGGGGCCCTACGAGCAGTACTTC; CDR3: CASSEGRGGPYEQYF
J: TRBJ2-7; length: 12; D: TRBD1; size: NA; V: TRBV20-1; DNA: TGCAGTGCTAGTGGGACAGGGTACGAGCAGTACTTC; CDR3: CSASGTGYEQYF
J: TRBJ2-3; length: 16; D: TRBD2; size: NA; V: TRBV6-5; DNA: TGTGCCAGCAGTTGGGGCCCGGGACTATCCACAGATACGCAGTATTTT; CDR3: CASSWGPGLSTDTQYF
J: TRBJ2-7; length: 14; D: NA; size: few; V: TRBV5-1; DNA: TGCGCCAGCAGTGGTAGCGCGAACTCCTACGAGCAGTACTTC; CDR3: CASSGSANSYEQYF
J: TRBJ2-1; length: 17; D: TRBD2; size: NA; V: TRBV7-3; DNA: TGTGCCAGCAGCCCTCCGGGACTAGCGGGAGGATTTACTGAGCAGTTCTTC; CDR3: CASSPPGLAGGFTEQFF
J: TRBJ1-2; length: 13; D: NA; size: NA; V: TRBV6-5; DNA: TGTGCCAGCAGTTTTCTGGGGGCTGGGGGCTACACCTTC; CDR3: CASSFLGAGGYTF
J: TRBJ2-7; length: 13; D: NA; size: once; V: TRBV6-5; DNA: TGTGCCAGCCGGCCCCCCGGAGGTAGGGAGCAGTACTTC; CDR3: CASRPPGGREQYF
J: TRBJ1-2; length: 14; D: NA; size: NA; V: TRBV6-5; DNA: TGTGCCAGCAGTTACGGCAGGGGAGAATATGGCTACACCTTC; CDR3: CASSYGRGEYGYTF
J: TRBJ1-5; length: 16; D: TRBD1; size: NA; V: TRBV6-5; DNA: TGTGCCAGCAGTTACTCAGGACAGGGGCTCATGGGGCCCCAGCATTTT; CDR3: CASSYSGQGLMGPQHF
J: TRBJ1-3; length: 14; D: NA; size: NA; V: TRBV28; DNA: TGTGCGGGGCGAACGGGCACCTCTGGAAACACCATATATTTT; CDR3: CAGRTGTSGNTIYF
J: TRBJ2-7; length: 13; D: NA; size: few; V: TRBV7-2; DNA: TGTGCCAGCAGCTTACTTCGCGGTAACGAGCAGTACTTC; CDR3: CASSLLRGNEQYF
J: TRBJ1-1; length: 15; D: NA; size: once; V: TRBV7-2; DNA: TGTGCCAGCAGCCGCCGAATTCGGGGGGGCACTGAAGCTTTCTTT; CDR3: CASSRRIRGGTEAFF
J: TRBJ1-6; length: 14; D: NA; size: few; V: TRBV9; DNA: TGTGCCAGCAGAGACGGGAGAGGGAATTCACCCCTCCACTTT; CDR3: CASRDGRGNSPLHF
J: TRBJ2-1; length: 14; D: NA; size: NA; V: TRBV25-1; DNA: TGTGCCAGCCGGATGTCAGGGGCTTCCAATGAGCAGTTCTTC; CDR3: CASRMSGASNEQFF
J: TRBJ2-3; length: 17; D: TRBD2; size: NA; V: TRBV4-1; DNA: TGCGCCAGCAGCCAAGATCAAGCGAGACTAGCGGGAGATACGCAGTATTTT; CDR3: CASSQDQARLAGDTQYF
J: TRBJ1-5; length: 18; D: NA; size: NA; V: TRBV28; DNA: TGTGCCAGCTCCTATCGGACAGAAACTGAGGCGGGCAATCAGCCCCAGCATTTT; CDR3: CASSYRTETEAGNQPQHF
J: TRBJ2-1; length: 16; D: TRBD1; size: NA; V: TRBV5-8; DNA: TGTGCCAGCAGCTTGGCTGGACAGGGCCCGTGGGATGAGCAGTTCTTC; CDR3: CASSLAGQGPWDEQFF